The 26 T cell receptor beta chains given below trace back to one sample, sequenced in a study of T cell responses to AZD1222 COVID-19 vaccine. The table came from immunoSEQ multiplex PCR; TCRdb's copy has only in-frame clones and leaves some out. The sample has more than 75,000 clones, 92% seen once; the top ten hold 5% to 6.5%. This specimen was peripheral blood, taken on day 0 of AZD1222 vaccination. The receptor source for this set is an adult in good health.

The chain links TRBV6-2 or TRBV6-3 to TRBJ2-1; 12 positions match TRBD2. This CDR3 is built from 15 residues. The V gene's germline CDR1 is MNHEY and CDR2 SVGEGT. The ends lost 2 bases at V and 6 bases at J; junction bases unmatched: 2. CDR3 DNA: TGTGCCAGCAGTTACCTAGCGGGAGGGGGCAATGAGCAGTTCTTC. Residues: CASSYLAGGGNEQFF.

The chain has TRBV27 and TRBJ2-4, with 7 bases aligning to TRBD1. The CDR3 is made up of 10 amino acids. The junction had 2 bases not matched to a gene; V was cut back by 10 bases and J by 8 bases. Germline V gene sequence: CDR1 MNHEY, CDR2 SMNVEV (reference sequence). The CDR3 loop reads CAMQGDIQYF. CDR3 DNA: TGTGCCATGCAGGGGGACATTCAGTACTTC.

The V gene is TRBV13, the J gene TRBJ2-3; TRBD2 agrees at 15 bases. Per germline, CDR1 PRHDT and CDR2 FYEKMQ (reference sequence). The CDR3 is 18 amino acids. V was pared by 4 bases and J by 0 bases, with 5 bases of the junction left unmatched. CDR3 DNA sequence: TGTGCCAGCAGCTCGGGACTAGCGGGAGGAATTAGCACAGATACGCAGTATTTT. Amino acids: CASSSGLAGGISTDTQYF.

The chain couples TRBV28 to TRBJ2-3; unclear D gene. Germline CDR1 and CDR2: MDHEN and SYDVKM. V dropped 6 bases and J dropped 4 bases, with 8 bases sitting between them. The CDR3 has 12 amino acids. In DNA, the CDR3 is TGTGCCAGCAGAAAAAGCGCAGATACGCAGTATTTT. Its protein product is CASRKSADTQYF.

The rearrangement joins TRBV28 to TRBJ2-3; 10 positions match TRBD2. CDR3 length: 16 amino acids. Losses at the gene ends were 2 bases for V and 4 bases for J; bases not matched to a gene: 6. Germline V gene data show CDR1 as MDHEN and CDR2 as SYDVKM. For the CDR3, the DNA is TGTGCCAGCAGTTTAGGGCTAGCGGGAGTCCCAGATACGCAGTATTTT. It specifies CASSLGLAGVPDTQYF.

This sequence joins TRBV5-8 and TRBJ2-2; D might be TRBD2 (5 bases). CDR3 length equals 17 residues. Trimming shortened V by 0 bases and J by 4 bases, and 16 bases separated the two germline ends. Germline lookup yields CDR1 SGHTS and CDR2 YDEGEE. DNA for the CDR3: TGTGCCAGCAGCTTGGGACTATCCTCAGAGACCACCGGGGAGCTGTTTTTT. Amino acids: CASSLGLSSETTGELFF.

The J gene is TRBJ1-4, the V gene TRBV2; D gene unclear. V was cut by 2 bases and J by 4 bases, with 8 bases left in between. There are 14 residues in the CDR3. The germline gives CDR1 SNHLY, CDR2 FYNNEI. Here the CDR3 DNA reads TGTGCCAGCAGTGAAAGAGCGCGTAATGAAAAACTGTTTTTT. It encodes CASSERARNEKLFF.

A remark on this clone: The sample holds other DNA sequences that translate to the same CDR3. This sequence joins TRBV25-1 and TRBJ2-5, with D possibly called TRBD1 or TRBD2 (5 bases each). The CDR3 extends over 14 amino acids. Trimming removed 2 bases from V and 0 bases from J, with 7 bases in between. Germline values: CDR1 MGHDK, CDR2 SYGVNS. CDR3 coding DNA: TGTGCCAGCAGTGAACGGGGACACCAAGAGACCCAGTACTTC. It codes for CASSERGHQETQYF.

This chain joins TRBV28 and TRBJ1-6, with D unclear. The V end was cut by 2 bases, the J end by 6 bases, with 8 bases between. This CDR3 comprises 14 residues. Germline V gene lookup returns CDR1 MDHEN and CDR2 SYDVKM. CDR3 loop: CASSLRVRNSPLHF. The CDR3 nucleotides read TGTGCCAGCAGTTTACGGGTCCGTAATTCACCCCTCCACTTT.

The chain carries TRBV6-5 and TRBJ1-2; tentatively, D is TRBD1 (5 bases). The CDR3 has 12 amino acids. Germline assignment: CDR1 MNHEY and CDR2 SVGAGI. V dropped 2 bases and J dropped 5 bases, with 6 bases sitting between them. The CDR3 spells CASSYDSYGYTF. The CDR3 nucleotides read TGTGCCAGCAGTTACGACAGTTATGGCTACACCTTC.

The chain joins TRBV4-3 to TRBJ2-7; the D gene is possibly TRBD1 (6 bases). The CDR3 extends over 13 amino acids. Trimming stripped 2 bases from V and 3 bases from J, with 8 bases between. Germline V gene sequence: CDR1 LGHNA, CDR2 YSLEER. Here the CDR3 reads CASSQQQGYEQYF. In DNA form, the CDR3 reads TGCGCCAGCAGCCAACAACAGGGCTACGAGCAGTACTTC.

The chain has TRBV28 and TRBJ1-1; D gene uncertain. Germline-derived CDR1 and CDR2 are MDHEN and SYDVKM. The V end lost 5 bases, the J end lost 3 bases, and 7 bases lay between the germline ends. The CDR3 consists of 12 residues. The CDR3 nucleotides are TGTGCCAGCAGTCTCAGAGACACTGAAGCTTTCTTT. Translated: CASSLRDTEAFF.

V is TRBV3-1 (or the pseudogene TRBV3-2) and J is TRBJ2-1; perhaps TRBD2 as D (5 bases). V was pared by 2 bases and J by 3 bases, with 8 bases between. Germline V CDR1 and CDR2: LGHDT, YNNKEL (reference sequence). This CDR3 is built from 14 residues. CDR3 coding DNA: TGTGCCAGCAGCCAATGGGAGAGCTACAATGAGCAGTTCTTC. It is translated as CASSQWESYNEQFF.

This chain connects TRBV5-1 to TRBJ1-2, with D perhaps matching TRBD1 (5 bases). Trimming pared 4 bases from V and 2 bases from J, leaving 6 bases between. From germline, CDR1 is SGHRS and CDR2 YFSETQ. CDR3 size: 12 residues. In DNA form, the CDR3 reads TGCGCCAGCAGCCAGGGCAACTATGGCTACACCTTC. Its translation is CASSQGNYGYTF.

The chain employs TRBV19 and TRBJ1-1, with D hard to call. Trimming pared 7 bases from V and 7 bases from J, leaving 13 bases between. The germline V gene encodes CDR1 LNHDA and CDR2 SQIVND (reference sequence). The CDR3 extends over 12 amino acids. DNA for the CDR3: TGTGCCAGTATGAAAGCTTGGAGTGAAGCTTTCTTT. Its translation: CASMKAWSEAFF.

The chain recombines TRBV28 with TRBJ2-7; D gene ambiguous. V was cut by 2 bases and J by 3 bases, with 11 bases left in between. The length of the CDR3 is 14 residues. In germline, CDR1 is MDHEN, CDR2 SYDVKM. The CDR3 DNA is TGTGCCAGCAGTTTAATCCAGTTTAGCTACGAGCAGTACTTC. This translates into CASSLIQFSYEQYF.

This chain joins TRBV29-1 and TRBJ2-5; D not resolved. Germline V gives CDR1 SQVTM, CDR2 ANQGSEA. The CDR3 has 10 amino acids. V shed 5 bases and J shed 5 bases, with 6 bases lying between them. CDR3 coding DNA: TGCAGCGTTAGCCTTGAGACCCAGTACTTC. Its translation: CSVSLETQYF.

This chain uses TRBV5-1 with TRBJ2-5; 7 nucleotides match TRBD1. CDR3 size: 16 residues. Germline V gene sequence: CDR1 SGHRS, CDR2 YFSETQ. V gave up 5 bases and J gave up 7 bases; unmatched junction bases: 17. The chain's CDR3 is CASRPTGQAEIGTQYF. The CDR3 DNA sequence: TGCGCCAGCAGACCCACCGGACAGGCTGAAATAGGGACCCAGTACTTC.

The chain is built from TRBV6-1 and TRBJ2-2, with 8 bases matching TRBD1. CDR1 is MNHNS and CDR2 is SASEGT in the germline V gene. The CDR3 is made up of 16 amino acids. V dropped 4 bases and J dropped 4; count of bases not matched to a gene: 8. The CDR3 DNA reads TGTGCCAGCAGTGGTGACAGGGGAACGAGCACCGGGGAGCTGTTTTTT. Its translation is CASSGDRGTSTGELFF.

This clone was counted once. V is TRBV7-9 and J is TRBJ1-4; TRBD1 is a possible D gene (5 bases). Trimming stripped 4 bases from V and 6 bases from J, with 9 bases between. Germline assignment: CDR1 SEHNR and CDR2 FQNEAQ (reference sequence). This CDR3 has 13 amino acids. CDR3 region: CASSYGGDEKLFF. The CDR3, as DNA: TGTGCCAGCAGCTATGGGGGGGATGAAAAACTGTTTTTT.

This clone was seen once. This chain links TRBV4-3 with TRBJ2-7; D call uncertain. CDR1 LGHNA and CDR2 YSLEER come from the germline V gene. Trimming left V 1 base short and J 7 bases short, with 23 bases between. This CDR3 has 17 amino acids. The CDR3 nucleotides read TGCGCCAGCAGCCAAGCTCTTCTCCCTGCCGGAATGGGGGAGCAGTACTTC. Amino acids: CASSQALLPAGMGEQYF.

The chain has TRBV19 and TRBJ2-7, with TRBD1 identical over 7 bases. The length of the CDR3 is 16 residues. V dropped 6 bases and J dropped 2; count of bases not matched to a gene: 13. In germline, CDR1 is LNHDA, CDR2 SQIVND (reference sequence). The CDR3 here is CASSQILGTVAYEQYF. The CDR3 nucleotides are TGTGCCAGTAGCCAAATCCTTGGGACAGTTGCCTACGAGCAGTACTTC.

V is TRBV6-5 and J is TRBJ2-7, with TRBD2 identical over 9 bases. The ends lost 3 bases at V and 7 bases at J; junction bases unmatched: 7. CDR3 length equals 14 residues. The V gene's germline CDR1 is MNHEY and CDR2 SVGAGI. The CDR3 sequence is CASSYLAGAGEQYF. The CDR3 nucleotides are TGTGCCAGCAGTTATTTAGCGGGAGCGGGAGAGCAGTACTTC.

The chain couples TRBV30 to TRBJ2-7; TRBD1 aligns across 9 bases. The CDR3 spans 14 residues. Germline CDR1 is GTSNPN and CDR2 is SVGIG (reference sequence). The junction had 7 bases not matched to a gene; V was cut back by 3 bases and J by 4 bases. The CDR3 here is CAWSAMDRGYEQYF. The CDR3 DNA reads as TGTGCCTGGAGCGCCATGGACAGGGGATACGAGCAGTACTTC.

The rearrangement links TRBV29-1 to TRBJ2-7; D perhaps matches TRBD1 (6 bases). Trimming removed 6 bases at V and 6 bases at J, with 15 bases between. The CDR3 is made up of 12 amino acids. Germline V CDR1 and CDR2: SQVTM, ANQGSEA. The CDR3, as DNA: TGCAGCGTAGCCATAACAGGGCGCGAGCAGTACTTC. Protein sequence: CSVAITGREQYF.

V and J are TRBV6-5 and TRBJ2-7; weak D call: TRBD2 (5 bases). The CDR3 totals 14 residues. The V gene lost 6 bases and the J gene lost 2 bases, with 14 bases spanning the gap. Germline values: CDR1 MNHEY, CDR2 SVGAGI. CDR3 sequence reads: CASSQTGITYEQYF. For the CDR3, the DNA is TGTGCCAGCAGCCAGACGGGAATAACCTACGAGCAGTACTTC.